This entry is about one T cell receptor (beta chain). Its cognate antigen is unknown. The data were obtained in a study of cytomegalovirus exposure and HLA in healthy donors. In the study overall: Early released data comprised about 84 million unique TCRs from HLA-typed donors.

PCR used 60 Vbeta primers and 13 Jbeta primers. Sequenced by immunoSEQ multiplex PCR; TCRdb stores in-frame clones only, minus some. Of roughly 120,000 clones in the sample, 81% are singletons; the top ten hold roughly 2.3%. Study outcomes and limitations: Several of the most significant clusters appeared, in a later analysis, to be linked to common viral pathogens. Versus the approximately 720-donor mean, an Asian-associated ancestry cluster reportedly showed fewer N-insertions in a later analysis. The authors considered a cluster of highly shared sequence variants likely to be a sequencing artifact.

CDR3 length equals 15 residues. Between the trimmed V and J ends, which lost 0 bases and 0 bases, there was a span of 8 bases. Germline V gene data show CDR1 as SGHTA and CDR2 as FQGNSA. The sample consisted of PBMCs. This chain connects TRBV7-2 to TRBJ1-1; D ambiguous. The origin of this receptor is a woman in her twenties or thirties in good health and CMV-seronegative. CDR3: CASSLAAHLNTEAFF. The CDR3 nucleotides read TGTGCCAGCAGCTTAGCGGCACACCTGAACACTGAAGCTTTCTTT.